One sample yielded the 15 T cell receptor beta chains listed below, sequenced in a study of blood T cell repertoires in COVID-19. TCRdb keeps only in-frame clones here, not all; method: immunoSEQ multiplex PCR. The data contain more than 120,000 clones, approximately 80% of them seen just once; the ten biggest clones take up approximately 5%. Sequenced: peripheral blood. The receptors stem from a human donor in a cohort sampled during active COVID-19.

The V and J genes are TRBV3-1 (or the pseudogene TRBV3-2) and TRBJ2-1; no firm D call. Germline V gene sequence: CDR1 LGHDT, CDR2 YNNKEL (reference sequence). Deletions cut 0 bases from V and 7 bases from J, with 16 bases between. This CDR3 comprises 16 residues. The chain's CDR3 is CASSQDRGWKVNEQFF. The CDR3 bases are TGTGCCAGCAGCCAAGATAGAGGTTGGAAGGTGAATGAGCAGTTCTTC.

The chain couples TRBV7-3 to TRBJ2-7, with 8 bases matching TRBD2. This CDR3 contains 16 residues. V shed 0 bases and J 0 bases; nucleotides not matched to a gene: 4. CDR1 is SGHTA and CDR2 is FQGTGA in the germline V gene. The CDR3 here is CASSLTSGISSYEQYV. The CDR3, as DNA: TGTGCCAGCAGCTTAACTAGCGGGATCAGCTCCTACGAGCAGTACGTC.

This clone was seen only a few times. CDR3 DNA: TGTGCCAGCAGCCCTCGACAGGGGGTTCTGAACACTGAAGCTTTCTTT. It specifies CASSPRQGVLNTEAFF. This sequence joins TRBV9 and TRBJ1-1; 9 nucleotides line up with TRBD1. The trim removed 4 bases at V and 0 bases at J, leaving 7 bases unmatched. This CDR3 is built from 16 residues. Germline CDR1 SGDLS, CDR2 YYNGEE. The whole variable domain, filled in from reference TRBV9 and TRBJ1-1, reads DSGVTQTPKHLITATGQRVTLRCSPRSGDLSVYWYQQSLDQGLQFLIQYYNGEERAKGNILERFSAQQFPDLHSELNLSSLELGDSALYFCASSPRQGVLNTEAFFGQGTRLTVV.

The chain joins TRBV29-1 to TRBJ2-5; 7 bases are shared with TRBD1. This CDR3 is built from 15 residues. The germline CDR1 and CDR2 sequences are SQVTM and ANQGSEA. J gave up 5 bases and V 3 bases, and 12 bases lay outside the gene matches. The CDR3 region has the DNA TGCAGCGTTGACTCGTGGGACAGAGGGTTGGAGACCCAGTACTTC. Amino acids: CSVDSWDRGLETQYF.

The rearrangement uses TRBV29-1 and TRBJ2-7; the match to TRBD1 covers 9 bases. The germline CDR1 and CDR2 sequences are SQVTM and ANQGSEA. The CDR3 totals 15 residues. Unmatched junction bases numbered 10, after V lost 4 bases and J lost 3 bases. The DNA for the CDR3 is TGCAGCGTTGCCCCCGGGGACAGGGACATCTACGAGCAGTACTTC. Translating gives CSVAPGDRDIYEQYF.

This sequence joins TRBV13 and TRBJ1-2, with D perhaps matching TRBD1 (6 bases). The V and J ends lost 1 base and 3 bases respectively, with 21 bases between them. Per the germline V gene, CDR1 is PRHDT and CDR2 is FYEKMQ (reference sequence). The CDR3 runs 18 residues. The CDR3 coding sequence is TGTGCCAGCAGCTTAGTCCCCTCCTCTGGGGGGGCCGACTATGGCTACACCTTC. Its protein is CASSLVPSSGGADYGYTF.

The chain links TRBV5-4 to TRBJ1-5; TRBD1 is a possible D gene (5 bases). Trimming cost V 4 bases and J 4 bases, with 15 bases left between them. CDR1 is SGHNT, CDR2 YYREEE, per germline (reference sequence). CDR3 length: 15 amino acids. The CDR3 nucleotides are TGTGCCAGCAGCCGCGGAAGGGGTGGGAATCAGCCCCAGCATTTT. Translated: CASSRGRGGNQPQHF.

The rearrangement uses TRBV7-2 and TRBJ2-7; TRBD1 is a possible D gene (5 bases). V lost 5 bases, J lost 0 bases, and 5 bases lay in between. Germline V gene sequence: CDR1 SGHTA, CDR2 FQGNSA. The CDR3 extends over 12 amino acids. The CDR3 loop is CASSGASYEQYF. The CDR3 DNA sequence: TGTGCCAGCAGCGGGGCCTCCTACGAGCAGTACTTC.

V usage is TRBV18 and J usage is TRBJ2-7; D unresolved. This CDR3 is 11 amino acids long. Germline V gene lookup returns CDR1 KGHSH and CDR2 LQKENI. Between the trimmed V and J ends, which lost 3 bases and 5 bases, there was a span of 5 bases. The CDR3 DNA reads as TGTGCCAGCTCACCGTCTAACGAGCAGTACTTC. It codes for CASSPSNEQYF.

The chain joins TRBV6-1 to TRBJ2-3; 12 bases align to TRBD2. The CDR3 length is 17 residues. Losses at the gene ends were 1 base for V and 4 bases for J; bases not matched to a gene: 6. Germline-derived CDR1 and CDR2 are MNHNS and SASEGT. CDR3 protein: CASSEEGGLAGADTQYF. The CDR3 nucleotides read TGTGCCAGCAGTGAAGAAGGGGGACTAGCGGGCGCAGATACGCAGTATTTT.

J is TRBJ2-7 and V is TRBV4-1; 8 bases map to TRBD1. J lost 4 bases, V lost 4 bases, and 6 bases had no gene match. Germline values: CDR1 MGHRA, CDR2 YSYEKL. The CDR3 extends over 14 amino acids. DNA for the CDR3: TGCGCCAGCAGCCGGGGACAGGATAATTACGAGCAGTACTTC. As protein: CASSRGQDNYEQYF.

V usage is TRBV5-1 and J usage is TRBJ1-2, with 8 bases matching TRBD1. CDR3 length: 15 residues. Germline-derived CDR1 and CDR2 are SGHRS and YFSETQ. The ends lost 4 bases at V and 5 bases at J; junction bases unmatched: 10. CDR3 in DNA: TGCGCCAGCAGCATAAAGACAGGGGTTGAGTATGGCTACACCTTC. This translates into CASSIKTGVEYGYTF.

The J gene is TRBJ2-2, the V gene TRBV6-1; 9 nucleotides line up with TRBD2. The CDR3 sequence is 17 residues long. V lost 3 bases, J lost 8 bases, and 13 bases stayed unmatched. Germline lookup yields CDR1 MNHNS and CDR2 SASEGT. CDR3 residues: CASSDYGGGAGGGELFF. The CDR3 DNA is TGTGCCAGCAGTGATTACGGCGGGGGCGCGGGAGGGGGGGAGCTGTTTTTT.

In its sample, this clone was seen a few times. V is TRBV30 and J is TRBJ1-5; D is possibly TRBD1 (6 bases). This CDR3 is 14 amino acids long. Germline values: CDR1 GTSNPN, CDR2 SVGIG (reference sequence). Trimming left V 1 base short and J 3 bases short, with 10 bases between. CDR3 amino acids: CAWSAKGDNQPQHF. CDR3 nucleotide sequence: TGTGCCTGGAGTGCAAAGGGGGACAATCAGCCCCAGCATTTT.

This clone was seen a handful of times. The rearrangement joins TRBV2 to TRBJ1-4, with a weak D call TRBD1 (5 bases). Germline V gene lookup returns CDR1 SNHLY and CDR2 FYNNEI. This CDR3 spans 13 amino acids. Trimming took 9 bases from V and 5 from J, leaving 13 bases between them. CDR3: CASWGLGNEKLFF. In DNA form, the CDR3 reads TGTGCCAGTTGGGGCCTAGGAAATGAAAAACTGTTTTTT. Full variable domain (outside the CDR3, taken from reference TRBV2 and TRBJ1-4): EPEVTQTPSHQVTQMGQEVILRCVPISNHLYFYWYRQILGQKVEFLVSFYNNEISEKSEIFDDQFSVERPDGSNFTLKIRSTKLEDSAMYFCASWGLGNEKLFFGSGTQLSVL.